A single T cell receptor (beta chain) is shown here with its context. Sequencing was performed with immunoSEQ multiplex PCR; in TCRdb, only in-frame clones are kept and a portion is missing. The sample holds 110,000 or so clones, roughly nine tenths seen once. This sample was included in a study of blood T cell repertoires in COVID-19. The CDR3 runs to 14 residues. The V and J ends lost 3 bases and 4 bases respectively, with 11 bases between them. In germline, CDR1 is MNHNS, CDR2 SASEGT. This sequence joins TRBV6-1 and TRBJ2-3, with D possibly being TRBD2 (6 bases). The source of this sequence is a man aged 70-80 years with active or convalescent COVID-19. Sequencing was carried out using peripheral blood. The CDR3 is CASSDTSFADTQYF. In DNA form, the CDR3 reads TGTGCCAGCAGTGACACTAGCTTCGCAGATACGCAGTATTTT.